This TCR beta chain stems from a study of Graves' ophthalmopathy and Graves' hyperthyroidism. Study information: The authors collected peripheral blood at initial diagnosis, before any treatment. Study results and limitations: Also, most clonotypes expanded in the thyroid above 0.001 frequency appeared in blood.

The CDR3 has 14 residues. From germline, CDR1 is LNHDA and CDR2 SQIVND (reference sequence). V was trimmed by 1 base and J by 0 bases, leaving 7 bases between them. The sample holds many counts of this clonotype. The antigen is not known. TCR beta CDR3 regions were amplified from RNA transcripts. First-round RT-PCR employed HTBI primers, with a second-round multiplex PCR after it. Via MiXCR, TCRdb re-called the multiplex PCR reads, giving one row per CDR3 protein. The sample yields 350,000 to 450,000 distinct CDR3 sequences, about a sixth seen once. The chain carries TRBV19 and TRBJ2-7; D is unresolved. The sample taken for sequencing was peripheral blood. The receptor comes from a woman between 18 and 29 years old with Graves' ophthalmopathy. CDR3 sequence reads: CASSIGEHSYEQYF. The CDR3 nucleotides are TGTGCCAGTAGTATAGGGGAACACTCCTACGAGCAGTACTTC.